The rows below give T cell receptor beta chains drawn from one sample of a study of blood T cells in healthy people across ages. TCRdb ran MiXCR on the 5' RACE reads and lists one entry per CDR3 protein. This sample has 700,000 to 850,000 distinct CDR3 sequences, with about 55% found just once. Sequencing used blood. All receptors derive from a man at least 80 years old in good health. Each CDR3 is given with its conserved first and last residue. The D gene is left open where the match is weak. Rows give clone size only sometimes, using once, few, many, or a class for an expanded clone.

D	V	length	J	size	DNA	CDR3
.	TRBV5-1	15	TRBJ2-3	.	TGCGCCAGCAGTCACTCGACAGGCCTACACAGATACGCGTATTTT	CASSHSTGLHRYAYF
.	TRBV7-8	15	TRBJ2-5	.	TGTGCCAGCAGCTCCAGGTGGAGCGGCCAAGAGACCCAGTACTTC	CASSSRWSGQETQYF
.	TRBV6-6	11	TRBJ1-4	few	TGTGCCAGCAGTTACAGTGAAAAACTGTTTTTT	CASSYSEKLFF
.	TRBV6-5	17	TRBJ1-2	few	TGTGCCAGCAGTTCCACCGGTGGGGGCTTCGGCGACTATGGCTACACCTTC	CASSSTGGGFGDYGYTF
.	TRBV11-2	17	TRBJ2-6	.	TGTGCCAGCAGCTTAGGGACTCTTTCCTCTGGGGCCAACGTCCTGACTTTC	CASSLGTLSSGANVLTF
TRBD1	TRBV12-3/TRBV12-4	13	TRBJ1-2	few	TGTGCCAGCAGTGGACAGGGAAGCTATGGCTACACCTTC	CASSGQGSYGYTF
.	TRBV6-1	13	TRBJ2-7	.	TGTGCCAGCGCCGGCTGGGGCTCCTACGAGCAGTACTTC	CASAGWGSYEQYF
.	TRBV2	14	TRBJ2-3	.	TGTGCCAGCAGTGAAGTCCTGCCTGAGGTGGGTGCGTATTTT	CASSEVLPEVGAYF
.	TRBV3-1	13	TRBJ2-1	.	TGTGCCAGCAGCCAAGTTCGCTACAATGAGCAGTTCTTC	CASSQVRYNEQFF
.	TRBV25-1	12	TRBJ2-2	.	TGTGCCACCAGTCAGGGGCGCGGGGAGCTGTTTTTT	CATSQGRGELFF
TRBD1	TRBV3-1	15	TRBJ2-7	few	TGTGCCAGCAGCCCTCCGGGACAGAGCTCCTACGAGCAGTACTTC	CASSPPGQSSYEQYF
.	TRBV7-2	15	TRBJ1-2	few	TGTGCCAGCAGCTTAGTGGGACATACCCCAGGTGGCTACACCTTC	CASSLVGHTPGGYTF
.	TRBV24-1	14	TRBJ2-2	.	TGTGCCACCAGTGACAGGCTGAACACCGGGGAGCTGTTTTTT	CATSDRLNTGELFF
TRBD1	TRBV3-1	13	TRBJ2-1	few	TGTGCCAGCAGACCGACAGGGGTATTCGAGCAGTTCTTC	CASRPTGVFEQFF
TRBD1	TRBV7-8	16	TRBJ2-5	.	TGTGCCAGCAGCCGACCCTCCGGACAGGGGCGAGAGACCCAGTACTTC	CASSRPSGQGRETQYF
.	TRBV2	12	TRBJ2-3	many	TGTGCCAGCAGTGAGGCCGGGAATACGCAGTATTTT	CASSEAGNTQYF
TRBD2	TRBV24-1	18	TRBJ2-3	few	TGTGCCACCAGTGACCCGGGACTAGCGGGAGGGCCTAGAGATACGCAGTATTTT	CATSDPGLAGGPRDTQYF
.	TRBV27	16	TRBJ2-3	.	TGTGCCAGCAGGCATTCTTCGGGACTGGGTTGGGATACGCAGTATTTT	CASRHSSGLGWDTQYF
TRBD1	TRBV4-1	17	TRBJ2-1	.	TGCGCCAGCAGCCAAGAAAGGACAGGGTCGTCCTACAATGAGCAGTTCTTC	CASSQERTGSSYNEQFF
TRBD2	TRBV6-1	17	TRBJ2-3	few	TGTGCCAGCAGTCGGGAGGGGACCACCCTCCGCACAGATACGCAGTATTTT	CASSREGTTLRTDTQYF
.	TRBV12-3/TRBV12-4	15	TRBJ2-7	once	TGTGCCAGCAGTTTAAAGCAGGGGGGCTCCTACGAGCAGTACTTC	CASSLKQGGSYEQYF
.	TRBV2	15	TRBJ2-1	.	TGTGCCAGCAGGGAGGTGGCTAGCGTCTGGAGTGAGCAGTTCTTC	CASREVASVWSEQFF
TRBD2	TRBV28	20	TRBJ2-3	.	TGTGCCAGCAGTTTAGGCCAGTTAAAGCCGGGACTACCGTTCACAGATACGCAGTATTTT	CASSLGQLKPGLPFTDTQYF